These 23 T cell receptor beta chains originate from one sample sequenced in a study of cytomegalovirus exposure and HLA in healthy donors. 13 Jbeta primers and 60 Vbeta primers were used for the PCR. Assay: immunoSEQ multiplex PCR; the TCRdb copy retains only in-frame clones and omits some. The sample yields some 130,000 clones, around 79% seen once. The sequencing sample was made of PBMCs. The source is a female donor in good health and CMV-seronegative.

The chain links TRBV28 to TRBJ1-2; TRBD1 might be the D (6 bases). Germline values: CDR1 MDHEN, CDR2 SYDVKM. V lost 3 bases, J lost 3 bases, and 14 bases lay in between. This CDR3 has 15 amino acids. In nucleotides, the CDR3 is TGTGCCAGCAGTTTCAAAAAGGGGGGGGACTATGGCTACACCTTC. Amino acid sequence: CASSFKKGGDYGYTF.

The chain employs TRBV7-3 and TRBJ1-4; D remains unclear. This CDR3 is 15 amino acids long. With 5 bases removed from V and 0 bases from J, the gap between germline ends came to 10 bases. In germline, CDR1 is SGHTA, CDR2 FQGTGA. The CDR3 loop reads CASSTAGTTNEKLFF. CDR3 sequence (DNA): TGTGCCAGCAGCACCGCAGGCACAACTAATGAAAAACTGTTTTTT.

CDR3: CASSQDLWTGGNSPLHF. The CDR3 nucleotides read TGCGCCAGCAGCCAAGATCTTTGGACAGGGGGGAATTCACCCCTCCACTTT. This sequence joins TRBV4-3 and TRBJ1-6; 10 bases agree with TRBD1. This CDR3 is built from 17 residues. Germline loops: CDR1 LGHNA, CDR2 YSLEER. Trimming at V came to 0 bases and at J to 7 bases, leaving 6 bases not matched to a gene.

J is TRBJ1-4 and V is TRBV29-1; 7 nucleotides agree with TRBD1. CDR3 size: 13 residues. CDR1 SQVTM and CDR2 ANQGSEA come from the germline V gene. V shed 7 bases, J shed 7 bases, and the junction held 9 bases outside the gene matches. CDR3 in amino acids: CSARQGGSEKLFF. The CDR3 bases are TGCAGCGCCCGACAGGGAGGTTCTGAAAAACTGTTTTTT.

The V gene is TRBV30, the J gene TRBJ1-4; 7 nucleotides line up with TRBD1. The CDR3 is 16 amino acids. V lost 2 bases and J lost 5; bases outside the gene matches: 11. The germline CDR1 and CDR2 sequences are GTSNPN and SVGIG (reference sequence). This CDR3 reads CAWSPGTEGENEKLFF. CDR3 bases: TGTGCCTGGAGTCCCGGGACAGAAGGGGAAAATGAAAAACTGTTTTTT.

The rearrangement joins TRBV12-5 to TRBJ2-7, with TRBD2 matching over 11 bases. Germline CDR1 LGHNT, CDR2 FRNRAP. The CDR3 contains 23 residues. With 0 bases clipped from V and 4 bases from J, the junction kept 26 bases outside the gene matches. CDR3 nucleotide sequence: TGTGCTAGTGGTTTGGTACCGGTAGCGGGAGGGCCAATCTCTATGTTCAATCCTTACGAGCAGTACTTC. Its protein product is CASGLVPVAGGPISMFNPYEQYF. The whole variable domain, remainder taken from reference TRBV12-5 and TRBJ2-7, is DARVTQTPRHKVTEMGQEVTMRCQPILGHNTVFWYRQTMMQGLELLAYFRNRAPLDDSGMPKDRFSAEMPDATLATLKIQPSEPRDSAVYFCASGLVPVAGGPISMFNPYEQYFGPGTRLTVT.

The DNA of the CDR3 is TGTGCCAGCAGTGAATCATTCAAGGAGGGGGGGGCAGATACGCAGTATTTT. Its protein is CASSESFKEGGADTQYF. This rearrangement joins TRBV6-1 to TRBJ2-3, with a tentative D call TRBD2 (7 bases). Germline V lookup: CDR1 MNHNS, CDR2 SASEGT. The CDR3 runs to 17 residues. V was clipped by 2 bases and J by 4 bases, with 19 bases between them.

The chain carries TRBV11-2 and TRBJ1-5; tentative D call: TRBD1 (5 bases). The V end was cut by 1 base, the J end by 4 bases, with 8 bases between. CDR3 length: 14 residues. CDR1 SGHAT and CDR2 FQNNGV come from the germline V gene. The CDR3 reads CASSLAGRNQPQHF. Written as DNA, the CDR3 is TGTGCCAGCAGCTTAGCAGGGAGGAATCAGCCCCAGCATTTT.

The chain recombines TRBV5-4 with TRBJ2-4; possibly TRBD2 for D (6 bases). Per the germline V gene, CDR1 is SGHNT and CDR2 is YYREEE (reference sequence). The CDR3 totals 14 residues. Between the trimmed V and J ends, which lost 4 bases and 8 bases, there was a span of 16 bases. CDR3 sequence: CASSAKDGGDIQYF. CDR3 coding DNA: TGTGCCAGCAGCGCAAAGGACGGAGGGGACATTCAGTACTTC.

The rearrangement links TRBV10-3 to TRBJ2-2; 11 bases map to TRBD1. CDR3 length: 14 residues. CDR1 is ENHRY and CDR2 is SYGVKD in the germline V gene. V lost 8 bases, J lost 4 bases, and 3 bases stayed unmatched. CDR3 amino acids: CAILGTGGTGELFF. CDR3 DNA sequence: TGTGCCATCCTCGGGACAGGGGGCACCGGGGAGCTGTTTTTT.

The rearrangement joins TRBV7-6 to TRBJ2-1; the match to TRBD1 covers 11 bases. The CDR3 loop spans 15 amino acids. Germline CDR1 reads SGHVS; CDR2 reads FNYEAQ. The J segment lost 4 bases and the V segment lost 5 bases, leaving 4 bases of the junction unmatched. The CDR3 sequence: CASSEGQGGYNEQFF. Here the CDR3 DNA reads TGTGCCAGCAGCGAGGGACAGGGGGGATACAATGAGCAGTTCTTC.

The chain carries TRBV19 and TRBJ2-1; TRBD2 matches at 10 bases. The junction had 9 bases not matched to a gene; V was cut back by 5 bases and J by 2 bases. In germline, CDR1 is LNHDA, CDR2 SQIVND (reference sequence). The CDR3 is 17 residues long. This chain's CDR3 is CASSSSGRALAYNEQFF. CDR3 nucleotides: TGTGCCAGTAGTTCAAGCGGGAGGGCCCTCGCCTACAATGAGCAGTTCTTC. Looking up the rest from reference TRBV19 and TRBJ2-1 gives the full variable domain: DGGITQSPKYLFRKEGQNVTLSCEQNLNHDAMYWYRQDPGQGLRLIYYSQIVNDFQKGDIAEGYSVSREKKESFPLTVTSAQKNPTAFYLCASSSSGRALAYNEQFFGPGTRLTVL.

This clone was observed a single time. This chain connects TRBV6-5 to TRBJ2-7, with D unclear. CDR3 length: 14 residues. The V end was cut by 0 bases, the J end by 1 base, with 7 bases between. Germline values: CDR1 MNHEY, CDR2 SVGAGI. The CDR3 sequence is CASSYSIRSYEQYF. The CDR3 DNA reads as TGTGCCAGCAGTTACTCGATCCGGTCCTACGAGCAGTACTTC.

The chain is built from TRBV9 and TRBJ1-1, with 9 bases identical to TRBD1. J was trimmed by 4 bases and V by 3 bases; bases with no gene match: 7. The CDR3 extends over 15 amino acids. From germline, CDR1 is SGDLS and CDR2 YYNGEE. The CDR3 sequence is CASSARQGEGTEAFF. The DNA for the CDR3 is TGTGCCAGCAGCGCCCGACAGGGGGAAGGCACTGAAGCTTTCTTT.

This sequence joins TRBV19 and TRBJ1-4; 9 bases align to TRBD1. The CDR3 extends over 16 amino acids. Germline V gives CDR1 LNHDA, CDR2 SQIVND (reference sequence). V shed 1 base and J 8 bases; nucleotides not matched to a gene: 8. For the CDR3, the DNA is TGTGCCAGTAGTATAGGTCGACAGGGGGTTGGAGAAAAACTGTTTTTT. Amino acid sequence: CASSIGRQGVGEKLFF.

The gene calls are TRBV19 and TRBJ1-5; D may be TRBD1 (6 bases). The V gene's germline CDR1 is LNHDA and CDR2 SQIVND (reference sequence). The CDR3 is made up of 14 amino acids. V was shortened by 8 bases and J by 6 bases, with 17 bases between the two germline ends. CDR3 in amino acids: CASWGTSEGQPQHF. CDR3 DNA sequence: TGTGCCAGTTGGGGGACATCAGAAGGTCAGCCCCAGCATTTT.

This chain joins TRBV6-1 and TRBJ2-3, with TRBD2 matching over 13 bases. The V and J ends lost 4 bases and 2 bases, in that order; junction bases with no gene match: 6. CDR3 length: 17 residues. Germline lookup yields CDR1 MNHNS and CDR2 SASEGT. DNA for the CDR3: TGTGCCAGCAGTGGTTTTGGGACTAGCGGGGTCACAGATACGCAGTATTTT. Protein product: CASSGFGTSGVTDTQYF.

The chain carries TRBV29-1 and TRBJ2-1; 8 bases match TRBD1. Germline lookup yields CDR1 SQVTM and CDR2 ANQGSEA. The CDR3 consists of 17 residues. After removal of 7 bases from V and 5 bases from J, the junction contained 19 bases not matched to a gene. The CDR3: CSALRQGPSGGHNEQFF. The CDR3 DNA follows: TGCAGCGCCCTTAGACAGGGGCCCTCCGGGGGTCACAATGAGCAGTTCTTC.

The rearrangement joins TRBV4-3 to TRBJ2-1, with a tentative D call TRBD2 (5 bases). The germline V and J ends were trimmed by 3 bases and 0 bases, with 15 bases remaining between them. CDR1 is LGHNA and CDR2 is YSLEER in the germline V gene. The CDR3 runs 17 residues. The chain's CDR3 is CASSHEDSLDSYNEQFF. As DNA, the CDR3 is TGCGCCAGCAGCCATGAGGACTCCCTAGACTCCTACAATGAGCAGTTCTTC.

This clone was seen a handful of times. The chain combines TRBV12-5 with TRBJ1-2, with D tentatively TRBD1 (6 bases). Germline V gene data show CDR1 as LGHNT and CDR2 as FRNRAP. The CDR3 covers 13 residues. The V gene lost 1 base and the J gene lost 4 bases, with 7 bases spanning the gap. The CDR3, as DNA: TGTGCTAGTGGTTTGGCACAGGGCTATGGCTACACCTTC. Its translation: CASGLAQGYGYTF.

This clone was observed a handful of times. V is TRBV18 and J is TRBJ2-1; TRBD1 might be the D (6 bases). The CDR3 extends over 14 amino acids. Per germline, CDR1 KGHSH and CDR2 LQKENI. V shed 2 bases and J shed 7 bases, with 12 bases lying between them. CDR3 protein: CASSPTGSTNEQFF. CDR3 nucleotide sequence: TGTGCCAGCTCACCAACAGGGAGTACGAATGAGCAGTTCTTC.

This chain connects TRBV5-1 to TRBJ1-2; D is perhaps TRBD1 (6 bases). Germline CDR1 is SGHRS and CDR2 is YFSETQ. Trimming took off 4 bases at V and 2 bases at J, with 15 bases between the two ends. The CDR3 has 15 residues. Written as DNA, the CDR3 is TGCGCCAGCAGCAAGGACAGCCCCGTCAACTATGGCTACACCTTC. Translation: CASSKDSPVNYGYTF.

DNA for the CDR3: TGTGCCAGCAGGGTACAGGGGGAAGCCCTCTACACCTTC. Its translation: CASRVQGEALYTF. This chain joins TRBV6-5 and TRBJ1-2; 8 bases match TRBD1. V shed 6 bases and J 10 bases; nucleotides not matched to a gene: 10. Per germline, CDR1 MNHEY and CDR2 SVGAGI. The CDR3 covers 13 residues.